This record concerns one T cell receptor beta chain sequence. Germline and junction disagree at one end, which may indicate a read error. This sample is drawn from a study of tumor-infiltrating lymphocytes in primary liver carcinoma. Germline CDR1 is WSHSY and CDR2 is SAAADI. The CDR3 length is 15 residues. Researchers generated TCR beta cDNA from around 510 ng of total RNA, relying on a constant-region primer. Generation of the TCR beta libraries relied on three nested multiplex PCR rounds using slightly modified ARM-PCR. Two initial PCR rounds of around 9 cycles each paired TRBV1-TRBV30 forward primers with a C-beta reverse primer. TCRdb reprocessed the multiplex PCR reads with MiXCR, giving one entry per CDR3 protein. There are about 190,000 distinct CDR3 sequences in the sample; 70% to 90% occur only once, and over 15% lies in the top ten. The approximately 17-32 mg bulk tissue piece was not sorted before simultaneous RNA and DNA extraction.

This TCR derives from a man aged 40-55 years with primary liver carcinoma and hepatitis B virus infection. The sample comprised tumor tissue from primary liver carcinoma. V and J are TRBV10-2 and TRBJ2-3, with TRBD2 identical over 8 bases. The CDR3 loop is CASSESKAGVDMQYF. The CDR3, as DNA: TGCGCAAGCAGTGAGTCAAAAGCGGGAGTGGATATGCAGTATTTT.